The next 28 T cell receptor beta chains were all read from a single sample in a study of blood T cell repertoires in COVID-19. Only in-frame clones appear in the TCRdb table, and some are missing; sequencing was by immunoSEQ multiplex PCR. The data contain about 170,000 clones, roughly 80% of them singletons. Sample: peripheral blood. These TCRs come from a woman aged 80 or over with COVID-19, enrolled during active disease.

The chain has TRBV6-6 and TRBJ2-7, with D maybe TRBD2 (6 bases). The germline V gene has CDR1 MNHNY and CDR2 SVGAGI (reference sequence). CDR3 length equals 15 residues. V was shortened by 4 bases and J by 3 bases, with 16 bases between the two germline ends. In nucleotides, the CDR3 is TGTGCCAGCAGTTCACTCGGGGGAAAGGACTACGAGCAGTACTTC. Protein: CASSSLGGKDYEQYF.

The V call is TRBV6-5, the J call TRBJ1-2, with 9 bases matching TRBD1. Germline CDR1 reads MNHEY; CDR2 reads SVGAGI. Germline trimming cut 5 bases from V and 2 bases from J; bases unmatched to any gene: 6. The CDR3 totals 15 residues. This CDR3 reads CASSPWTGENYGYTF. The CDR3, as DNA: TGTGCCAGCAGTCCGTGGACAGGGGAAAACTATGGCTACACCTTC.

The chain is built from TRBV7-3 and TRBJ2-1, with 7 bases identical to TRBD2. The CDR3 covers 16 residues. Per the germline V gene, CDR1 is SGHTA and CDR2 is FQGTGA. The V gene end was trimmed by 0 bases and the J gene end by 3 bases; junction bases not matched to a gene: 5. CDR3 protein: CASSLTAGVVYNEQFF. The DNA for the CDR3 is TGTGCCAGCAGCTTAACGGCGGGGGTGGTCTACAATGAGCAGTTCTTC.

The chain recombines TRBV6-5 with TRBJ1-1; D is ambiguous. This CDR3 region has 13 residues. Trimming took off 7 bases at V and 10 bases at J, with 19 bases between the two ends. Germline V lookup: CDR1 MNHEY, CDR2 SVGAGI. The CDR3 DNA sequence: TGTGCCAGCATCGCACGAGGGTGGAAGGGAGCTTTCTTT. It codes for CASIARGWKGAFF.

The chain combines TRBV20-1 with TRBJ2-1; the match to TRBD2 covers 11 bases. CDR3 length equals 15 residues. Germline-derived CDR1 and CDR2 are DFQATT and SNEGSKA (reference sequence). The J segment lost 5 bases and the V segment lost 3 bases, leaving 6 bases of the junction unmatched. Here the CDR3 reads CSASVGLAADNEQFF. In nucleotides, the CDR3 is TGCAGTGCTAGTGTGGGACTAGCGGCCGACAATGAGCAGTTCTTC.

The chain combines TRBV9 with TRBJ2-6, with D uncertain. CDR1 and CDR2 from the germline V gene are SGDLS and YYNGEE. V dropped 3 bases and J dropped 2 bases, with 6 bases sitting between them. The length of the CDR3 is 14 residues. In nucleotides, the CDR3 is TGTGCCAGCAGCGCCGTTACTGGGGCCAACGTCCTGACTTTC. As protein: CASSAVTGANVLTF.

This clone was seen a few times. This rearrangement joins TRBV10-3 to TRBJ2-1; the match to TRBD1 covers 10 bases. CDR3 length: 13 amino acids. The germline gives CDR1 ENHRY, CDR2 SYGVKD. V lost 10 bases to trimming and J lost 5 bases; unmatched junction nucleotides: 5. The CDR3 reads CATSGTGDNEQFF. CDR3 DNA sequence: TGTGCCACTTCCGGGACAGGGGACAATGAGCAGTTCTTC.

The gene calls are TRBV5-6 and TRBJ2-1, with 14 nucleotides matching TRBD2. With V trimmed by 3 bases and J by 8 bases, 4 bases remained unmatched. Germline assignment: CDR1 SGHDT and CDR2 YYEEEE. CDR3 length: 15 amino acids. The CDR3 is CASSSGTSGGDEQFF. CDR3 nucleotide sequence: TGTGCCAGCAGCTCCGGGACTAGCGGGGGCGATGAGCAGTTCTTC. Drawing the rest from reference TRBV5-6 and TRBJ2-1, the complete variable domain is DAGVTQSPTHLIKTRGQQVTLRCSPKSGHDTVSWYQQALGQGPQFIFQYYEEEERQRGNFPDRFSGHQFPNYSSELNVNALLLGDSALYLCASSSGTSGGDEQFFGPGTRLTVL.

The chain uses TRBV5-1 and TRBJ2-1; TRBD2 is a possible D gene (5 bases). The CDR3 sequence is 16 residues long. CDR1 is SGHRS, CDR2 YFSETQ, per germline. V gave up 0 bases and J gave up 3 bases, with 13 bases separating them. In DNA form, the CDR3 reads TGCGCCAGCAGCTTGGTTAGGAGACTACTCTACAATGAGCAGTTCTTC. Its protein product is CASSLVRRLLYNEQFF.

The chain carries TRBV29-1 and TRBJ2-2; 7 nucleotides align to TRBD2. The length of the CDR3 is 13 residues. The V gene's germline CDR1 is SQVTM and CDR2 ANQGSEA. Unmatched junction bases numbered 5, after V lost 3 bases and J lost 7 bases. The CDR3 protein is CSVDTAGLGELFF. The CDR3 DNA is TGCAGCGTTGATACAGCGGGGCTCGGGGAGCTGTTTTTT.

Here the CDR3 reads CASSQDTGRASPLHF. CDR3 DNA: TGTGCCAGCAGCCAAGATACAGGGAGGGCTTCACCCCTCCACTTT. This sequence joins TRBV4-2 and TRBJ1-6, with D tentatively TRBD1 (6 bases). Trimming left V 0 bases short and J 9 bases short, with 12 bases between. Germline loops: CDR1 LGHNA, CDR2 YNFKEQ. This CDR3 is 15 amino acids long.

The rearrangement joins TRBV2 to TRBJ1-1; D unresolved. Germline V gene lookup returns CDR1 SNHLY and CDR2 FYNNEI. The V and J ends lost 6 bases and 7 bases respectively, with 6 bases between them. The CDR3 is made up of 10 amino acids. DNA of the CDR3: TGTGCCAGCAGACAGTTTGAAGCTTTCTTT. Translation: CASRQFEAFF.

The chain couples TRBV19 to TRBJ1-3; D gene unclear. V lost 7 bases and J lost 3, with 10 bases in between. CDR1 and CDR2 from the germline V gene are LNHDA and SQIVND (reference sequence). CDR3 length equals 13 residues. CDR3: CASTRGNGNTIYF. The CDR3 bases are TGTGCCAGTACCCGAGGGAATGGAAACACCATATATTTT. Full variable domain (outside the CDR3, taken from reference TRBV19 and TRBJ1-3): DGGITQSPKYLFRKEGQNVTLSCEQNLNHDAMYWYRQDPGQGLRLIYYSQIVNDFQKGDIAEGYSVSREKKESFPLTVTSAQKNPTAFYLCASTRGNGNTIYFGEGSWLTVV.

This sequence joins TRBV6-5 and TRBJ1-6, with 8 positions matching TRBD1. This CDR3 spans 14 amino acids. Per germline, CDR1 MNHEY and CDR2 SVGAGI. The J segment lost 9 bases and the V segment lost 6 bases, leaving 7 bases of the junction unmatched. Here the CDR3 DNA reads TGTGCCAGCAGCCAGGGGGGACAGGTTTCACCCCTCCACTTT. Translation gives CASSQGGQVSPLHF.

This sequence joins TRBV28 and TRBJ1-6; 9 nucleotides align to TRBD1. The J segment lost 7 bases and the V segment lost 10 bases, leaving 8 bases of the junction unmatched. CDR1 and CDR2 from the germline V gene are MDHEN and SYDVKM. The CDR3 consists of 14 residues. CDR3 in amino acids: CAISPTGGNSPLHF. The CDR3 bases are TGTGCCATCTCGCCGACAGGGGGGAATTCACCCCTCCACTTT.

The chain combines TRBV7-9 with TRBJ1-6, with D perhaps TRBD1 (5 bases). Germline V gene data show CDR1 as SEHNR and CDR2 as FQNEAQ (reference sequence). This CDR3 has 15 amino acids. With 5 bases removed from V and 6 bases from J, the gap between germline ends came to 14 bases. CDR3 in amino acids: CASSPRTGGNSPLHF. The CDR3 region has the DNA TGTGCCAGCAGCCCCCGGACCGGGGGTAATTCACCCCTCCACTTT.

This chain joins TRBV6-5 and TRBJ2-1; 15 bases match TRBD2. Looked up from germline, CDR1 is MNHEY and CDR2 is SVGAGI. The CDR3 is made up of 14 amino acids. The V and J ends lost 9 bases and 9 bases, in that order; junction bases with no gene match: 6. As DNA, the CDR3 is TGTGCCAGTGGACGGACTAGCGGGAGGGCTGAGCAGTTCTTC. It encodes CASGRTSGRAEQFF.

This chain joins TRBV5-4 and TRBJ2-3; 11 bases are shared with TRBD2. The germline V gene has CDR1 SGHNT and CDR2 YYREEE (reference sequence). Losses at the gene ends were 1 base for V and 0 bases for J; bases not matched to a gene: 1. This CDR3 region has 16 residues. The CDR3 DNA follows: TGTGCCAGCAGCTTGAGGACTAGCGGGAGCACAGATACGCAGTATTTT. The encoded protein is CASSLRTSGSTDTQYF.

This clone showed up many times. This chain links TRBV1 with TRBJ2-7; the DNA was not used to check the table's D call, TRBD2. TRBV1 is recorded as a pseudogene. This CDR3 comprises 16 residues. The CDR3 DNA is TGCACCAGCAGCCAAACGGGTAGTGCGATCACCTACGAGCAGTACTTC. Its translation: CTSSQTGSAITYEQYF.

This rearrangement joins TRBV4-1 to TRBJ1-3, with TRBD1 identical over 8 bases. From germline, CDR1 is MGHRA and CDR2 YSYEKL. The junction had 2 bases not matched to a gene; V was cut back by 4 bases and J by 0 bases. CDR3 size: 15 residues. The CDR3 is CASSRGTGSGNTIYF. CDR3 nucleotide sequence: TGCGCCAGCAGCCGAGGGACAGGCTCTGGAAACACCATATATTTT.

The chain links TRBV28 to TRBJ1-1; D is perhaps TRBD1 (6 bases). This CDR3 is 17 amino acids long. Trimming removed 6 bases at V and 1 base at J, with 21 bases between. The germline gives CDR1 MDHEN, CDR2 SYDVKM. The CDR3 DNA follows: TGTGCCAGCAGCCCCCCGGGACATCGGTCGTGGAACACTGAAGCTTTCTTT. This gives the protein CASSPPGHRSWNTEAFF.

This clone was recorded once. V usage is TRBV18 and J usage is TRBJ1-6; 7 bases fit TRBD1. This CDR3 has 15 amino acids. The V gene's germline CDR1 is KGHSH and CDR2 LQKENI. Trimming at V came to 6 bases and at J to 7 bases, leaving 9 bases not matched to a gene. CDR3 sequence reads: CASSRSGQPNSPLHF. CDR3 nucleotide sequence: TGTGCCAGCTCCCGATCGGGACAGCCAAATTCACCCCTCCACTTT.

The chain carries TRBV19 and TRBJ2-3, with TRBD2 as a possible D gene (6 bases). CDR1 and CDR2 (germline): LNHDA, SQIVND (reference sequence). The CDR3 has 15 residues. V was shortened by 5 bases and J by 0 bases, with 12 bases between the two germline ends. The DNA of the CDR3 is TGTGCCAGTAGTCCCGTAGCGGCTAGCACAGATACGCAGTATTTT. The encoded protein is CASSPVAASTDTQYF. Full variable domain (missing parts from reference TRBV19 and TRBJ2-3): DGGITQSPKYLFRKEGQNVTLSCEQNLNHDAMYWYRQDPGQGLRLIYYSQIVNDFQKGDIAEGYSVSREKKESFPLTVTSAQKNPTAFYLCASSPVAASTDTQYFGPGTRLTVL.

V and J are TRBV5-8 and TRBJ1-1, with TRBD1 identical over 10 bases. CDR1 and CDR2 (germline): SGHTS, YDEGEE. CDR3 length: 15 amino acids. Trimming removed 6 bases from V and 4 bases from J; junction bases left unmatched: 9. CDR3 loop: CASTLDGTGVTEAFF. The CDR3 region has the DNA TGTGCCAGCACTCTCGATGGGACAGGGGTCACTGAAGCTTTCTTT.

The V and J genes are TRBV3-1 (or the pseudogene TRBV3-2) and TRBJ2-7; TRBD2 might be the D (6 bases). Trimming took off 4 bases at V and 7 bases at J, with 20 bases between the two ends. Germline V gives CDR1 LGHDT, CDR2 YNNKEL (reference sequence). The CDR3 is made up of 15 amino acids. The CDR3 sequence: CASSLGWALEGEQYF. For the CDR3, the DNA is TGTGCCAGCAGCCTAGGCTGGGCCCTGGAGGGGGAGCAGTACTTC.

With regard to this clone: Other DNA sequences from this sample encode an identical CDR3 as well. CDR3 nucleotide sequence: TGTGCCAGCAGTGGACAAGGCAATCAGCCCCAGCATTTT. Encoded protein: CASSGQGNQPQHF. This chain joins TRBV2 and TRBJ1-5; D unclear. Germline CDR1 reads SNHLY; CDR2 reads FYNNEI. There are 13 residues in the CDR3. Deletions cut 4 bases from V and 2 bases from J, with 6 bases between.

The chain combines TRBV27 with TRBJ2-2; possibly TRBD1 for D (6 bases). The CDR3 is made up of 16 amino acids. Germline CDR1 reads MNHEY; CDR2 reads SMNVEV (reference sequence). The V gene lost 5 bases and the J gene lost 1 base, with 14 bases spanning the gap. The CDR3 region has the DNA TGTGCCAGCAGTCAACAGGGACCTAGGAACACCGGGGAGCTGTTTTTT. Translating it yields CASSQQGPRNTGELFF.

This chain links TRBV5-1 with TRBJ1-1; no firm D call. The CDR3 sequence is 13 residues long. CDR1 and CDR2 (germline): SGHRS, YFSETQ. The V and J ends lost 5 bases and 4 bases respectively, with 12 bases between them. The CDR3 spells CASRSAPGTEAFF. In DNA, the CDR3 is TGCGCCAGCAGGTCGGCCCCGGGCACTGAAGCTTTCTTT.